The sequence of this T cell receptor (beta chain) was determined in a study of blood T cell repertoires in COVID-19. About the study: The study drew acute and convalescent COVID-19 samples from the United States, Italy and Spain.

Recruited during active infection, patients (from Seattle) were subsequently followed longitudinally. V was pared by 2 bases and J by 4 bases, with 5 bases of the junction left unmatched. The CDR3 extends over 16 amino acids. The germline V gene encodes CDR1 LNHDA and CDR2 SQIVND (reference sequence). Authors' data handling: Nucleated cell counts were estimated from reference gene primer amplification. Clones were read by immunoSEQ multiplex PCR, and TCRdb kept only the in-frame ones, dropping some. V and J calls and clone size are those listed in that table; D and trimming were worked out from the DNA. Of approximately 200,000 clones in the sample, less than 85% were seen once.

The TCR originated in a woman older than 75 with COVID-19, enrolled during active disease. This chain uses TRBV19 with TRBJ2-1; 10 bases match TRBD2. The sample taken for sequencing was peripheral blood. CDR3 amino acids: CASSIYETSGYNEQFF. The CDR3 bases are TGTGCCAGTAGTATATACGAGACTAGCGGGTACAATGAGCAGTTCTTC.